The clone carrying this T cell receptor beta chain showed up just once. Its cognate antigen is unknown. This entry is derived from a study of OX40 agonist ivuxolimab in advanced cancers. Study-wide findings and caveats: There were, on average, more expanded clones in CD8+ T cells than in CD4+. Expansion of clones was among the lowest in partial responders at 0.1-3.0 mg/kg.

The CDR3 has 15 amino acids. Trimming at V came to 5 bases and at J to 3 bases, leaving 7 bases not matched to a gene. Germline V gene sequence: CDR1 MDHEN, CDR2 SYDVKM. Only in-frame clones appear in the TCRdb table, and some are missing; sequencing was by immunoSEQ multiplex PCR. The data hold about 40,000 clones, with about 91% observed a single time. Sample: CD4+ or CD8+ T cells sorted from blood, taken in a trial of the OX40 agonist ivuxolimab. The chain carries TRBV28 and TRBJ1-2; TRBD1 agrees at 9 bases. The sequence was collected from an adult with an advanced solid tumor such as melanoma, head and neck, liver or kidney cancer. The CDR3 protein is CASSPGTGNDYGYTF. As DNA, the CDR3 is TGTGCCAGCAGTCCAGGGACAGGGAACGACTATGGCTACACCTTC.